This is a list of T cell receptor beta chains from one sample in a study of blood T cell repertoires in COVID-19. Profiled with immunoSEQ multiplex PCR; TCRdb holds only in-frame clones, not every one. The sample includes 60,000 to 85,000 clones, about four fifths seen only once; the top ten take about 20%. The sequenced material came from peripheral blood. The receptors derive from a man between 65 and 85 years old who had recovered from COVID-19. The CDR3 runs from the conserved cysteine through the conserved F or W. The order of the fields is CDR3 DNA, CDR3 protein, V gene, CDR3 length, clone size, J gene, D gene. D genes are given only for firm matches. For some rows the clone size is stated as once, few or many, or as a class when expanded; others skip it.

TGCGCCAGCAGCCAAGTGAGGTCCACAGGTGGAAACACCATATATTTT,CASSQVRSTGGNTIYF,TRBV4-1,16,.,TRBJ1-3,.
TGTGCCAGCAGCTACGACAGATATCAGCCCCAGCATTTT,CASSYDRYQPQHF,TRBV7-9,13,.,TRBJ1-5,.
TGTGCCAGCAGCCGGACAGGGTACACCGGGGAGCTGTTTTTT,CASSRTGYTGELFF,TRBV7-9,14,.,TRBJ2-2,TRBD1
TGTGCCAGCAGTCAGTATGTAGGGACAGGTAATTCACCCCTCCACTTT,CASSQYVGTGNSPLHF,TRBV28,16,.,TRBJ1-6,TRBD1
TGTGCCAGCAGTTCCCGACTTTATAGCAATCAGCCCCAGCATTTT,CASSSRLYSNQPQHF,TRBV5-8,15,.,TRBJ1-5,.
TGTGCCAGCAGCCGTACAGTGAACACTGAAGCTTTCTTT,CASSRTVNTEAFF,TRBV14,13,.,TRBJ1-1,.
TGTGCCAGCAGCTTTTTCACAGACAATTCACCCCTCCACTTT,CASSFFTDNSPLHF,TRBV5-4,14,.,TRBJ1-6,.
TGTGCCAGCAGCTTATTAGCGGGGGGAAACACCGGGGAGCTGTTTTTT,CASSLLAGGNTGELFF,TRBV7-3,16,.,TRBJ2-2,TRBD2
TGTGCCAGTAGAAAAGGGGGGGTAGGGAACACTGAAGCTTTCTTT,CASRKGGVGNTEAFF,TRBV19,15,.,TRBJ1-1,.
TGTGCCAGCTCACCACCCCAGGTTGACACCATATATTTT,CASSPPQVDTIYF,TRBV18,13,once,TRBJ1-3,.
TGTGCCAGTACCACAGGTTCTCAGGGGGAAAAACTGTTTTTT,CASTTGSQGEKLFF,TRBV19,14,.,TRBJ1-4,.
TGCGCCAGCAGCTTGAGTGGAGACAGGGGGCTTTCACCCCTCCACTTT,CASSLSGDRGLSPLHF,TRBV5-1,16,few,TRBJ1-6,TRBD1
TGTGCCAGCAGCCCTCTAGCGGGAGGGAGCACAGATACGCAGTATTTT,CASSPLAGGSTDTQYF,TRBV5-6,16,.,TRBJ2-3,TRBD2
TGCGCCAGCAGTCAATCCCCGGACTGGGACTACAATGAGCAGTTCTTC,CASSQSPDWDYNEQFF,TRBV23-1,16,.,TRBJ2-1,.
TGTGCCAGCAGCTTGGGACAGGTGGGTGAGCAGTACTTC,CASSLGQVGEQYF,TRBV7-2,13,.,TRBJ2-7,TRBD1
TGTGCCACCCGATCGGGACAGGGGCAAGAGACCCAGTACTTC,CATRSGQGQETQYF,TRBV6-5,14,once,TRBJ2-5,TRBD1
TGTGCCAGCAGTTCTCCAGGGTCTGGGGCCAACGTCCTGACTTTC,CASSSPGSGANVLTF,TRBV6-2/TRBV6-3,15,.,TRBJ2-6,.
TGTGCCAGTAGTATAGGTACAGGGGCATCAGCAACTAATGAAAAACTGTTTTTT,CASSIGTGASATNEKLFF,TRBV19,18,.,TRBJ1-4,TRBD1
TGTGCCAGCAGGGGACAAGGTATGGGTCGTGAAGCTTTCTTT,CASRGQGMGREAFF,TRBV28,14,.,TRBJ1-1,.
TGTGCCAGTAGTATGATACAGGGGGGTACTGAAGCTTTCTTT,CASSMIQGGTEAFF,TRBV19,14,.,TRBJ1-1,TRBD1
TGTGCCAGCAGCCCGCGGACAGAGAACACAGATACGCAGTATTTT,CASSPRTENTDTQYF,TRBV11-1,15,.,TRBJ2-3,.
TGTGCCATCAGCAGAGCTAGCGGGAGGGCAGGAGATACGCAGTATTTT,CAISRASGRAGDTQYF,TRBV10-3,16,once,TRBJ2-3,TRBD2
TGTGCCAGCTCCCTCCATGACGGGGACACTGAAGCTTTCTTT,CASSLHDGDTEAFF,TRBV18,14,once,TRBJ1-1,.
TGCAGCGTTGGGCGGACGAACACCGGGGAGCTGTTTTTT,CSVGRTNTGELFF,TRBV29-1,13,.,TRBJ2-2,.
TGTGCCAGCGCGACTGGGCGGGGGGGCCCAGATACGCAGTATTTT,CASATGRGGPDTQYF,TRBV11-2,15,.,TRBJ2-3,TRBD2
TGTGCCAGCGACGTGGCGGGTATCTTCAATGAGCAGTTCTTC,CASDVAGIFNEQFF,TRBV7-9,14,.,TRBJ2-1,.